This T cell receptor (beta chain) was recorded in a study of T cell repertoires in cytomegalovirus infection (dated by TCRdb to between 2019 and 2020). For the wider study: Donor HLA type was relevant to the analysis, because carriage of CMV infection together with the matching HLA type was indicated by public TCR beta signatures. Results and caveats for the whole study, not just this receptor: The ex vivo response was dominated by HLA-C-restricted CMV-specific TCR beta clonotypes, which also provided the single most frequent clonotype in two of eight donors. In both this cohort and an independent cohort of 352 donors, the cumulative frequency of public TCR beta family members distinguished carriers of CMV infection plus the relevant HLA type.

This sample was sequenced with an Illumina HiSeq 1500. Clones were called with MiXCR by TCRdb after fastp trimmed the public reads at Q25, and only in-frame beta chains were retained. Identical CDR3 proteins give one entry, which carries the most common genes and DNA. The sample table shows approximately 130,000 distinct CDR3 sequences, and 24% are seen once. The ten largest clones capture 34% of the sample. This clonotype was counted a few times. It has no known antigen specificity. Base qualities are not at hand, and no much larger clone is one base apart. There are 11 amino acids in the CDR3, from cysteine to phenylalanine inclusive. This entry keeps only the CDR3 DNA: 33 bases, framed from base 1. Via the germline V gene (reference sequence), CDR1 is LNHDA and CDR2 SQIVND. Trimming removed 3 bases from V and 8 bases from J, leaving 5 bases between the germline ends.

This receptor was identified in a human donor in good health (CMV status not recorded). Some clones in this sample may be carry-over from other donors' samples. The sample was PBMCs, sequenced either directly or after in vitro stimulation (not recorded which). The rearrangement combines TRBV19 with TRBJ2-1; no D gene call is confident. The CDR3 protein: CASSIRDEQFF. The nucleotides are TGTGCCAGTAGTATTCGAGATGAGCAGTTCTTC.